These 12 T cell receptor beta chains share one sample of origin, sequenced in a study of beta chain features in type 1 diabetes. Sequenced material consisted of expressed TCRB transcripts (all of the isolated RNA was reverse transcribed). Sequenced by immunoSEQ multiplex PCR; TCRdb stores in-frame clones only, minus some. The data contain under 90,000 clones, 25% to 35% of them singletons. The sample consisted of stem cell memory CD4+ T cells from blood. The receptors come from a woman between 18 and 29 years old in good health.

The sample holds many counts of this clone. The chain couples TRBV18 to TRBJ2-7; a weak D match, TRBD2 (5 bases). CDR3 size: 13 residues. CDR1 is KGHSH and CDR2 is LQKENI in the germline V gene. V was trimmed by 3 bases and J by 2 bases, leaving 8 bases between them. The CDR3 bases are TGTGCCAGCTCACCTGAGGGCCCCTACGAGCAGTACTTC. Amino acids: CASSPEGPYEQYF. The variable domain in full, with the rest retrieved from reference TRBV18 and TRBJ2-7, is NAGVMQNPRHLVRRRGQEARLRCSPMKGHSHVYWYRQLPEEGLKFMVYLQKENIIDESGMPKERFSAEFPKEGPSILRIQQVVRGDSAAYFCASSPEGPYEQYFGPGTRLTVT.

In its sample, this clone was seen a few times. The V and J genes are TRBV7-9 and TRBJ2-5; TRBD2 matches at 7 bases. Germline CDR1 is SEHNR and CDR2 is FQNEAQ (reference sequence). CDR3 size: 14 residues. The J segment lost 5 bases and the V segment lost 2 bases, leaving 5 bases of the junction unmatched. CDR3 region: CASSLNQGGETQYF. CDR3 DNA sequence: TGTGCCAGCAGCTTAAATCAGGGAGGGGAGACCCAGTACTTC.

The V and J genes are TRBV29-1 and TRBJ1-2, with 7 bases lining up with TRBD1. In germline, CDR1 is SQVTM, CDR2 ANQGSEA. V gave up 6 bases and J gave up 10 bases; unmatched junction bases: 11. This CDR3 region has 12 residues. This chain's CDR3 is CSVTKQGSLYTF. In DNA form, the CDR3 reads TGCAGCGTCACTAAACAGGGGAGTCTCTACACCTTC.

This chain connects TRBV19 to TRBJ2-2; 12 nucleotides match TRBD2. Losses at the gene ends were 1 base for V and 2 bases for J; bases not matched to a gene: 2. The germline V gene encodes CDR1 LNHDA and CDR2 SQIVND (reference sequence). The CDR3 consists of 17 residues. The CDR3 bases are TGTGCCAGTAGTATAGGACTAGCGGGAGTCAACACCGGGGAGCTGTTTTTT. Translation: CASSIGLAGVNTGELFF.

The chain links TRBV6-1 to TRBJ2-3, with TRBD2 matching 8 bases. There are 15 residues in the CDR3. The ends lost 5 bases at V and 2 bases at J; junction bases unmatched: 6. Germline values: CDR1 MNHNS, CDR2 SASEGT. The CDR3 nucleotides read TGTGCCAGCAGTAAGCTAGCGGGTACCACAGATACGCAGTATTTT. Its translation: CASSKLAGTTDTQYF.

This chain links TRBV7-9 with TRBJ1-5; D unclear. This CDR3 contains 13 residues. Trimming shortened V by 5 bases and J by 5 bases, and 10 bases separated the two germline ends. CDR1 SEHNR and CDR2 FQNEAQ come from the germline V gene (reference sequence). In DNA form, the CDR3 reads TGTGCCAGCAGCGCCTGGGGAGATCAGCCCCAGCATTTT. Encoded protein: CASSAWGDQPQHF.

CDR3 residues: CAISPQGGANVLTF. DNA of the CDR3: TGTGCCATCAGTCCACAGGGGGGGGCCAACGTCCTGACTTTC. The chain carries TRBV10-3 and TRBJ2-6, with 7 bases that match TRBD1. This CDR3 is built from 14 residues. Per germline, CDR1 ENHRY and CDR2 SYGVKD. The ends lost 5 bases at V and 4 bases at J; junction bases unmatched: 2.

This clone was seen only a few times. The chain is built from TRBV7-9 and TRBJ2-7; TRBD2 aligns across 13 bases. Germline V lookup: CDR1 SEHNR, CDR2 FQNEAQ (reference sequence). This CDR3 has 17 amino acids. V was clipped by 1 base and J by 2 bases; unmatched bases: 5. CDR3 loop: CASSLGGTSGTTYEQYF. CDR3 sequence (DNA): TGTGCCAGCAGCTTAGGTGGGACTAGCGGGACAACCTACGAGCAGTACTTC.

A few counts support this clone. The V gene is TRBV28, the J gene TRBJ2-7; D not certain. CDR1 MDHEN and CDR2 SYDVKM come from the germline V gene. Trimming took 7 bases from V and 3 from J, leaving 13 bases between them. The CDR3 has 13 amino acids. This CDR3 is CASIPGVSYEQYF. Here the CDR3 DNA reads TGTGCCAGCATACCGGGTGTAAGCTACGAGCAGTACTTC.

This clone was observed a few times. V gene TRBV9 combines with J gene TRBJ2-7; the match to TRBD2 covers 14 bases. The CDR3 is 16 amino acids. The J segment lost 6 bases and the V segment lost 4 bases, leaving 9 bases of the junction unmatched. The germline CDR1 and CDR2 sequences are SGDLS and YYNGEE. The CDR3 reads CASSLGLAGERGEQYF. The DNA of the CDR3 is TGTGCCAGCAGCCTGGGACTAGCGGGGGAGCGGGGCGAGCAGTACTTC.

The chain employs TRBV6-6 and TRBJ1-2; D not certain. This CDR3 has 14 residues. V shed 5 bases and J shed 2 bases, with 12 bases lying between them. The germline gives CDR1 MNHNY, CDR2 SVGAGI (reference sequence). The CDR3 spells CASSPRDENYGYTF. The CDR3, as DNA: TGTGCCAGCAGTCCCCGCGATGAAAACTATGGCTACACCTTC.

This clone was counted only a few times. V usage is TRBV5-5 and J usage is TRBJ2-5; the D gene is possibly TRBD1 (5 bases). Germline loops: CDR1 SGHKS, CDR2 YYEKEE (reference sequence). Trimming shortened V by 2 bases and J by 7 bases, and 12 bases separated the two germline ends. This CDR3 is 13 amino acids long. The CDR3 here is CASSFQGLGTQYF. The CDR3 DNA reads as TGTGCCAGCAGCTTCCAGGGCCTAGGGACCCAGTACTTC.